The clone carrying this TCR beta chain was detected a few times. Its antigen is unidentified. The data originate from a study of Ad26.COV2.S vaccination and SARS-CoV-2 variants. In the study overall: Among those in the COV1001 Ad26.COV2.S trial arm was the donor. Findings of the study overall: Vaccine and placebo groups showed comparable non-spike TCR breadth. Placebo recipients had lower spike-specific TCR breadth than vaccine recipients.

The treatment is: over 15 received Ad26.COV2.S at low or high dose, single or two shots; about five received placebo; per-sample allocation not given. It was on day 63 after the first vaccine or placebo injection that samples were taken. Within Boston, the person who donated was an adult of 18-55 years. The germline V and J ends were trimmed by 4 bases and 1 base, with 7 bases remaining between them. The germline V gene encodes CDR1 MNHEY and CDR2 SVGAGI. The CDR3 contains 13 residues. Libraries were prepared by immunoSEQ multiplex PCR; TCRdb keeps only in-frame clonotypes and omits some of them. Counted here are approximately 450,000 clones, 90% occurring once; the ten biggest clones make up roughly an eighth.

The chain has TRBV6-5 and TRBJ1-1; the D is unclear. The receptor's source is a person between 18 and 65 years old who received the Ad26.COV2.S COVID-19 vaccine or a placebo. The sequencing here drew on peripheral blood, taken in a trial of Ad26.COV2.S vaccine versus placebo. CDR3 in DNA: TGTGCCAGCAGTTCCACAGAGAACACTGAAGCTTTCTTT. This translates into CASSSTENTEAFF.